This entry lists 31 T cell receptor beta chains sequenced from one sample in a study of cytomegalovirus exposure and HLA in healthy donors. Researchers ran the PCR with 60 Vbeta and 13 Jbeta primers. The data were produced by immunoSEQ multiplex PCR, yet TCRdb's version contains in-frame clones alone and is incomplete. The sample yields 150,000 or so clones, around 80% seen once. Sequencing used PBMCs. These receptors were taken from a middle-aged woman in good health and CMV-seronegative.

This clone has only a few counts. The gene calls are TRBV5-4 and TRBJ2-3, with 7 bases lining up with TRBD1. V gave up 4 bases and J gave up 11 bases; unmatched junction bases: 10. The CDR3 has 13 residues. Germline lookup yields CDR1 SGHNT and CDR2 YYREEE (reference sequence). The CDR3 sequence: CASSPAGTVGQYF. The CDR3, as DNA: TGTGCCAGCAGCCCGGCCGGGACAGTGGGGCAGTATTTT.

The V and J genes are TRBV28 and TRBJ1-4, with TRBD1 matching over 8 bases. The CDR3 length is 15 residues. The V and J ends lost 5 bases and 4 bases, in that order; junction bases with no gene match: 6. Germline CDR1 MDHEN, CDR2 SYDVKM. This CDR3 is CASSIRDRFNEKLFF. CDR3 DNA sequence: TGTGCCAGCAGTATCCGGGACAGGTTTAATGAAAAACTGTTTTTT.

The CDR3 nucleotides read TGTGCCAGCAGCTTCATCAGGACAGATAATTCACCCCTCCACTTT. Protein product: CASSFIRTDNSPLHF. The V and J genes are TRBV7-9 and TRBJ1-6; D is perhaps TRBD1 (6 bases). The CDR3 is 15 residues long. V was pared by 3 bases and J by 5 bases, with 11 bases between. Germline CDR1 reads SEHNR; CDR2 reads FQNEAQ (reference sequence).

This chain connects TRBV4-1 to TRBJ2-1; 9 nucleotides line up with TRBD2. CDR3 size: 16 residues. Looked up from germline, CDR1 is MGHRA and CDR2 is YSYEKL. J gave up 4 bases and V 0 bases, and 4 bases lay outside the gene matches. The DNA for the CDR3 is TGCGCCAGCAGCCAAGATACCAGCGGGGGGTACAATGAGCAGTTCTTC. Protein product: CASSQDTSGGYNEQFF.

The chain links TRBV28 to TRBJ1-1, with 7 bases lining up with TRBD1. In germline, CDR1 is MDHEN, CDR2 SYDVKM. The V segment lost 6 bases and the J segment 2 bases; nucleotides outside the gene matches: 3. This CDR3 spans 13 amino acids. This CDR3 reads CASRGQPNTEAFF. The DNA of the CDR3 is TGTGCCAGCAGGGGACAGCCAAACACTGAAGCTTTCTTT.

A single count supports this clone. The chain carries TRBV28 and TRBJ1-2; D unresolved. The CDR3 sequence is 15 residues long. Germline V gives CDR1 MDHEN, CDR2 SYDVKM. The V end lost 5 bases, the J end lost 8 bases, and 21 bases lay between the germline ends. CDR3 sequence reads: CASSTGDGSLSGYTF. In nucleotides, the CDR3 is TGTGCCAGCAGTACTGGAGACGGATCTTTATCGGGCTACACCTTC.

The count of this clone is one. This rearrangement joins TRBV2 to TRBJ1-5, with a tentative D call TRBD1 (5 bases). Trimming cost V 3 bases and J 0 bases, with 18 bases left between them. Germline CDR1 is SNHLY and CDR2 is FYNNEI. The CDR3 spans 18 residues. The CDR3 reads CASSDYLIAGPSNQPQHF. The CDR3 DNA reads as TGTGCCAGCAGTGATTATTTGATCGCGGGACCTAGCAATCAGCCCCAGCATTTT.

The chain carries TRBV19 and TRBJ1-2, with TRBD1 identical over 10 bases. The germline V gene has CDR1 LNHDA and CDR2 SQIVND (reference sequence). Trimming at V came to 4 bases and at J to 1 base, leaving 3 bases not matched to a gene. The CDR3 extends over 15 amino acids. The CDR3: CASSKDRGDNYGYTF. DNA for the CDR3: TGTGCCAGTAGTAAGGACAGGGGGGATAACTATGGCTACACCTTC.

This chain's CDR3 is CASSVAGGDYGYTF. The CDR3, as DNA: TGTGCCAGCAGTGTGGCAGGGGGCGACTATGGCTACACCTTC. The chain links TRBV6-1 to TRBJ1-2, with 8 bases fitting TRBD1. Looked up from germline, CDR1 is MNHNS and CDR2 is SASEGT. The CDR3 runs to 14 residues. Losses at the gene ends were 4 bases for V and 3 bases for J; bases not matched to a gene: 4.

V is TRBV5-6 and J is TRBJ2-7; 9 bases match TRBD1. The CDR3 is 16 residues long. The V and J ends lost 4 bases and 1 base, in that order; junction bases with no gene match: 9. Germline assignment: CDR1 SGHDT and CDR2 YYEEEE. The CDR3 coding sequence is TGTGCCAGCAGCCCTTCCCCGGGACAGGGTTCCTACGAGCAGTACTTC. It specifies CASSPSPGQGSYEQYF.

This clone was seen only once. The rearrangement uses TRBV2 and TRBJ1-4; 11 nucleotides line up with TRBD1. The length of the CDR3 is 16 residues. The germline CDR1 and CDR2 sequences are SNHLY and FYNNEI. CDR3 sequence reads: CAIRLDRGPDDEKLFF. The CDR3 DNA is TGTGCAATACGTCTGGACAGGGGGCCTGATGATGAAAAACTGTTTTTT.

V and J are TRBV6-5 and TRBJ2-2; tentatively, D is TRBD2 (5 bases). CDR1 is MNHEY and CDR2 is SVGAGI in the germline V gene. The CDR3 is 14 amino acids. V lost 2 bases and J lost 8, with 12 bases in between. The CDR3 bases are TGTGCCAGCAGTTACGTCGGGGTACGGGGGGAGCTGTTTTTT. Amino acids: CASSYVGVRGELFF.

The chain combines TRBV6-1 with TRBJ1-1; TRBD1 is a possible D gene (5 bases). CDR1 is MNHNS and CDR2 is SASEGT in the germline V gene. Trimming cost V 4 bases and J 6 bases, with 15 bases left between them. The CDR3 contains 14 residues. As DNA, the CDR3 is TGTGCCAGCAGTGTAAGAGGAGGGGAGGCTGAAGCTTTCTTT. Protein: CASSVRGGEAEAFF.

V usage is TRBV10-3 and J usage is TRBJ2-7, with 8 bases fitting TRBD2. Germline V gives CDR1 ENHRY, CDR2 SYGVKD. The CDR3 sequence is 14 residues long. V lost 0 bases to trimming and J lost 6 bases; unmatched junction nucleotides: 4. The CDR3 nucleotides read TGTGCCATCAGTGAGTCGACGGGAGGGAGCGAGCAGTACTTC. Encoded protein: CAISESTGGSEQYF.

This chain uses TRBV15 with TRBJ2-2; 11 bases fit TRBD2. CDR1 and CDR2 (germline): LNHNV, YYDKDF (reference sequence). CDR3 length equals 15 residues. J was trimmed by 8 bases and V by 6 bases; bases with no gene match: 8. The DNA for the CDR3 is TGTGCCACCAGGGATAGCGGGGGGGGCAGGGGGGAGCTGTTTTTT. Protein product: CATRDSGGGRGELFF. The whole variable domain, filled in from reference TRBV15 and TRBJ2-2, reads DAMVIQNPRYQVTQFGKPVTLSCSQTLNHNVMYWYQQKSSQAPKLLFHYYDKDFNNEADTPDNFQSRRPNTSFCFLDIRSPGLGDTAMYLCATRDSGGGRGELFFGEGSRLTVL.

The J gene is TRBJ1-1, the V gene TRBV30; D remains unclear. Germline V CDR1 and CDR2: GTSNPN, SVGIG (reference sequence). This CDR3 spans 14 amino acids. V was shortened by 5 bases and J by 0 bases, with 13 bases between the two germline ends. The CDR3 DNA sequence: TGTGCCTGGCCGGAGACCAGAATGAACACTGAAGCTTTCTTT. It specifies CAWPETRMNTEAFF.

The CDR3 region is CASTRGSRERLGYTF. The DNA of the CDR3 is TGTGCCAGCACCCGCGGCTCTCGAGAGCGCTTGGGCTACACCTTC. This chain joins TRBV28 and TRBJ1-2; D is ambiguous. The germline V gene has CDR1 MDHEN and CDR2 SYDVKM. Trimming shortened V by 7 bases and J by 8 bases, and 23 bases separated the two germline ends. The CDR3 has 15 amino acids.

The chain carries TRBV10-3 and TRBJ2-1; TRBD1 aligns across 7 bases. CDR1 and CDR2 from the germline V gene are ENHRY and SYGVKD. J lost 7 bases, V lost 3 bases, and 6 bases had no gene match. The CDR3 totals 14 residues. The CDR3 sequence is CAISDRGSINEQFF. The CDR3 DNA reads as TGTGCCATCAGTGACAGGGGGTCTATTAATGAGCAGTTCTTC.

V usage is TRBV6-5 and J usage is TRBJ1-4; 10 positions match TRBD1. The CDR3 spans 14 residues. J gave up 8 bases and V 6 bases, and 6 bases lay outside the gene matches. From germline, CDR1 is MNHEY and CDR2 SVGAGI. CDR3 protein: CASRGTGESEKLFF. The CDR3 DNA reads as TGTGCCAGCAGGGGGACAGGGGAATCCGAAAAACTGTTTTTT.

Only a few counts were recorded for this clone. One end of the junction fails to match germline, which may point to a read error. The rearrangement uses TRBV7-7 and TRBJ2-1; D perhaps matches TRBD2 (5 bases). CDR3 length: 15 residues. Germline loops: CDR1 SSHAT, CDR2 FNYEAQ (reference sequence). The CDR3 protein is CASSADPRRDNEQFF. CDR3 nucleotides: TGTGCTAGCAGCGCGGATCCGAGGCGGGACAATGAGCAGTTCTTC. The full variable domain, completed using reference TRBV7-7 and TRBJ2-1, is GAGVSQSPRYKVTKRGQDVTLRCDPISSHATLYWYQQALGQGPEFLTYFNYEAQPDKSGLPSDRFSAERPEGSISTLTIQRTEQRDSAMYRCASSADPRRDNEQFFGPGTRLTVL.

CDR3 residues: CASSVAGGEAYEQYF. CDR3 in DNA: TGTGCCAGCAGCGTTGCGGGGGGCGAGGCTTACGAGCAGTACTTC. This chain uses TRBV5-4 with TRBJ2-7, with 8 bases matching TRBD2. Germline V gene sequence: CDR1 SGHNT, CDR2 YYREEE (reference sequence). Trimming removed 4 bases from V and 4 bases from J; junction bases left unmatched: 10. This CDR3 is built from 15 residues.

The V and J genes are TRBV29-1 and TRBJ1-1, with TRBD1 as a possible D gene (5 bases). Germline V gene sequence: CDR1 SQVTM, CDR2 ANQGSEA. There are 12 residues in the CDR3. Trimming left V 4 bases short and J 4 bases short, with 10 bases between. CDR3 loop: CSVVRGSTEAFF. DNA of the CDR3: TGCAGCGTTGTTCGGGGGTCCACTGAAGCTTTCTTT.

The chain links TRBV27 to TRBJ2-1; D not resolved. Trimming pared 0 bases from V and 4 bases from J, leaving 4 bases between. The germline V gene has CDR1 MNHEY and CDR2 SMNVEV (reference sequence). This CDR3 is built from 13 residues. The CDR3 protein is CASSLSIYNEQFF. Here the CDR3 DNA reads TGTGCCAGCAGTTTATCTATATACAATGAGCAGTTCTTC.

The V gene is TRBV30, the J gene TRBJ2-7; TRBD2 agrees at 9 bases. Germline loops: CDR1 GTSNPN, CDR2 SVGIG (reference sequence). There are 13 residues in the CDR3. V lost 6 bases to trimming and J lost 4 bases; unmatched junction nucleotides: 7. This CDR3 reads CACYSGRGYEQYF. The CDR3 nucleotides read TGTGCCTGTTATAGCGGGAGAGGGTACGAGCAGTACTTC.

The V gene is TRBV7-9, the J gene TRBJ1-3, with 9 bases lining up with TRBD1. The germline V gene has CDR1 SEHNR and CDR2 FQNEAQ (reference sequence). The trim removed 6 bases at V and 4 bases at J, leaving 10 bases unmatched. CDR3 length: 16 amino acids. The CDR3 is CASRGDRVKSGNTIYF. For the CDR3, the DNA is TGTGCCAGCAGAGGGGACAGGGTTAAGTCCGGAAACACCATATATTTT.

Here the CDR3 DNA reads TGTGCCAGCAGCTTCTGGAGTAATTACAATGAGCAGTTCTTC. This sequence encodes CASSFWSNYNEQFF. V and J are TRBV11-2 and TRBJ2-1; D call uncertain. V gave up 3 bases and J gave up 4 bases, with 10 bases separating them. The CDR3 runs 14 residues. Germline V gives CDR1 SGHAT, CDR2 FQNNGV.

This rearrangement joins TRBV7-8 to TRBJ1-1, with no clear D. Germline V gene data show CDR1 as SGHVS and CDR2 as FQNEAQ. The CDR3 spans 13 residues. V was trimmed by 3 bases and J by 5 bases, leaving 10 bases between them. CDR3 residues: CASSLGSGTEAFF. The CDR3 coding sequence is TGTGCCAGCAGCTTGGGGTCGGGGACTGAAGCTTTCTTT.

V is TRBV7-7 and J is TRBJ2-2; 7 bases are a match to TRBD1. In germline, CDR1 is SSHAT, CDR2 FNYEAQ (reference sequence). Trimming cost V 11 bases and J 0 bases; bases outside gene matches: 6. CDR3 length: 14 residues. CDR3 amino acids: CAHGTDANTGELFF. In DNA form, the CDR3 reads TGTGCCCACGGGACAGACGCGAACACCGGGGAGCTGTTTTTT.

This rearrangement joins TRBV29-1 to TRBJ2-5; 8 positions agree with TRBD1. With V trimmed by 5 bases and J by 4 bases, 6 bases remained unmatched. The CDR3 length is 13 residues. The germline V gene encodes CDR1 SQVTM and CDR2 ANQGSEA. The CDR3 region is CSVTQGTGETQYF. Here the CDR3 DNA reads TGCAGCGTTACACAGGGGACAGGAGAGACCCAGTACTTC. Full variable domain (rest looked up from reference TRBV29-1 and TRBJ2-5): SAVISQKPSRDICQRGTSLTIQCQVDSQVTMMFWYRQQPGQSLTLIATANQGSEATYESGFVIDKFPISRPNLTFSTLTVSNMSPEDSSIYLCSVTQGTGETQYFGPGTRLLVL.

V usage is TRBV7-9 and J usage is TRBJ2-1; 7 nucleotides line up with TRBD2. V was clipped by 5 bases and J by 5 bases; unmatched bases: 3. Germline loops: CDR1 SEHNR, CDR2 FQNEAQ (reference sequence). The CDR3 contains 13 residues. CDR3 DNA sequence: TGTGCCAGCAGCCCGGGACTACACAATGAGCAGTTCTTC. It specifies CASSPGLHNEQFF.

The CDR3 loop is CASSKEAVANTGELFF. CDR3 sequence (DNA): TGTGCCAGCAGCAAGGAGGCAGTCGCGAACACCGGGGAGCTGTTTTTT. This chain links TRBV6-4 with TRBJ2-2, with TRBD2 as a possible D gene (5 bases). CDR1 MRHNA and CDR2 SNTAGT come from the germline V gene. This CDR3 contains 16 residues. V was pared by 6 bases and J by 0 bases, with 14 bases between.